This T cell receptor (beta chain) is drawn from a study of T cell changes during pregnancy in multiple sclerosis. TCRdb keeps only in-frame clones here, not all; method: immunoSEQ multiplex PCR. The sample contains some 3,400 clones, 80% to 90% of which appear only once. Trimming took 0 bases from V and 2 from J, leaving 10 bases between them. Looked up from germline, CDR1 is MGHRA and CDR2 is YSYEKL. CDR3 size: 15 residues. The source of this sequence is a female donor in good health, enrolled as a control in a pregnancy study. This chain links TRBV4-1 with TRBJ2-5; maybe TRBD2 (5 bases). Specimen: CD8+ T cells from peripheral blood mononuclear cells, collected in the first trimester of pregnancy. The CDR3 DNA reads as TGCGCCAGCAGCCAAGATCTAGCTTCACAAGAGACCCAGTACTTC. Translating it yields CASSQDLASQETQYF.